This TCR beta chain was sequenced for a study of Graves' ophthalmopathy and Graves' hyperthyroidism. Study overall: Peripheral blood collection took place at initial diagnosis, before any treatment.

Germline loops: CDR1 SGHVS, CDR2 FQNEAQ. The CDR3 sequence is 15 residues long. V shed 5 bases and J 5 bases; nucleotides not matched to a gene: 10. Ophthalmopathic donors had moderate-to-severe activity, CAS ≥3 and NOSPECS ≥4, with disease that had lasted under 3 months. Patients were excluded if they had other autoimmune diseases or uncontrolled infections, and likewise if pregnancy or lactation applied. Scientists amplified the TCR beta CDR3 regions from RNA transcripts. First-round RT-PCR relied on HTBI primers, and a second-round multiplex PCR came next. TCRdb called the multiplex PCR reads again in MiXCR, with one record for every CDR3 protein. The sample carries around 600,000 distinct CDR3 sequences, more than 40% recorded once. There are many counts of this clonotype.

This chain connects TRBV7-8 to TRBJ1-2; TRBD1 agrees at 8 bases. The sample was peripheral blood. The sequence came from an adult man with Graves' ophthalmopathy. CDR3 amino acids: CASSQRSGGGYGYTF. CDR3 in DNA: TGTGCCAGCAGCCAAAGATCAGGGGGCGGGTATGGCTACACCTTC.